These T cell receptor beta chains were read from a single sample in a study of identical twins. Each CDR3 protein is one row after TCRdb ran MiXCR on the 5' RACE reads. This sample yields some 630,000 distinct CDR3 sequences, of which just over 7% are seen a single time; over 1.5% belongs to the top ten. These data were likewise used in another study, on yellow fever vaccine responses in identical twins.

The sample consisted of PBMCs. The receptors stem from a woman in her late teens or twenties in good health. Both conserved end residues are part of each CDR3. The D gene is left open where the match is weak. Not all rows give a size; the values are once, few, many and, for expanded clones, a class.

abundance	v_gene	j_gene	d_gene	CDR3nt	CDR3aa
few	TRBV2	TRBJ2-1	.	TGTGCCAGCATATGGGGGGCTGGGAATGAGCAGTTCTTC	CASIWGAGNEQFF
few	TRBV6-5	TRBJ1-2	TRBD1	TGTGCCAGCAGTTACTCGACGGCCCTCAGGGGGGACGGCTACACCTTC	CASSYSTALRGDGYTF
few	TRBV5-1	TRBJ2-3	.	TGCGCCAGCAGCCCGCTAATCCCGCCCACAGATACGCAGTATTTT	CASSPLIPPTDTQYF
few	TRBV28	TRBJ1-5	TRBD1	TGTGCCAGCAGTTTCATGGACAGGGGGAGGAATCAGCCCCAGCATTTT	CASSFMDRGRNQPQHF
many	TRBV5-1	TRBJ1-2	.	TGCGCCAGCAGCTTGGATGACACTTACTATGGCTACACCTTC	CASSLDDTYYGYTF
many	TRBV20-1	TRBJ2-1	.	TGCAGTGCTATACGGGGCACGCTTGAGCAGTTCTTC	CSAIRGTLEQFF
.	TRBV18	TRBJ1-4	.	TGTGCCAGCTCACCTCGCGACAGTACTGGCGAAAAACTGTTTTTT	CASSPRDSTGEKLFF
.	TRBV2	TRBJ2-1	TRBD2	TGTGCCAGCAGTCCCGGGACTAGCGGATTCAGCTCCTACAATGAGCAGTTCTTC	CASSPGTSGFSSYNEQFF
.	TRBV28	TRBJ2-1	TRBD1	TGTGCCAGCAGGAATCGTGGGACAGGGGAAAAGAATGAGCAGTTCTTC	CASRNRGTGEKNEQFF
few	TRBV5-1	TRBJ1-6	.	TGCGCCAGCAGCTTGGACCCTGACAGGCGCCTCTCATCACCCCTCCACTTT	CASSLDPDRRLSSPLHF
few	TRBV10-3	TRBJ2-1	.	TGTGCCATCAGTGAGTCCGAAAGGAATGAGCAGTTCTTC	CAISESERNEQFF
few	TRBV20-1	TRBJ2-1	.	TGCAGTGCTAGAGATCCGATGGGGGGTGAGCAGTTCTTC	CSARDPMGGEQFF
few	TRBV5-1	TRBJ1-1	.	TGCGCCAGCACGCCTTTAAAACCAGGGGTCGTGACTGAAGCTTTCTTT	CASTPLKPGVVTEAFF
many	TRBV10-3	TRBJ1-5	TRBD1	TGTGCCATCAATCGGACAGGGGGCATCAATCAGCCCCAGCATTTT	CAINRTGGINQPQHF
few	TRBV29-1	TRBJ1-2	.	TGCAGCGTTGAAGGTTCGTGGAGGGACGGCTATGGCTACACCTTC	CSVEGSWRDGYGYTF
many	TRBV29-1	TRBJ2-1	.	TGCAGCGTTGCTTGGGGCAGGGTCCCCGGGGCCTACAATGAGCAGTTCTTC	CSVAWGRVPGAYNEQFF
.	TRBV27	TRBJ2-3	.	TGTGCCAGCGGGGCCTTAGATACGCAGTATTTT	CASGALDTQYF
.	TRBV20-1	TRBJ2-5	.	TGCAGTGCTATCCTCGAGGCCCAGTACTTC	CSAILEAQYF
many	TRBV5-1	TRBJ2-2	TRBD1	TGCGCCAGCAGCTCGGGACAGGGGGCGTCCGGGGAGCTGTTTTTT	CASSSGQGASGELFF
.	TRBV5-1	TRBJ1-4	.	TGCGCCAGCAGCTTTTCCGGTTCTAATGAAAAACTGTTTTTT	CASSFSGSNEKLFF
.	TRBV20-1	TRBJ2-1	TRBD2	TGCAGTGCTCTAAAACGGGAGGCCTCCTACAATGAGCAGTTCTTC	CSALKREASYNEQFF
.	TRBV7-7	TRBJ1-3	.	TGTGCCAGCAGCCGAGAGTGGACGTCTGGAAACACCATATATTTT	CASSREWTSGNTIYF
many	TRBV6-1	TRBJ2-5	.	TGTGCCAGCAGAGCCGGGCCCGGCGAGACCCAGTACTTC	CASRAGPGETQYF
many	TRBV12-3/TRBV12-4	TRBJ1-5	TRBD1	TGTGCCAGCAGTCCCGGGACAGGGATCCGTGAGCCCCAGCATTTT	CASSPGTGIREPQHF
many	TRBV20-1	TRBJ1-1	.	TGCAGTGCTCCCGACCATGACACTGAAGCTTTCTTT	CSAPDHDTEAFF
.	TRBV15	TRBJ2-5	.	TGTGCCACCAGCAGAGTCCCGAGACTAGAGACCCAGTACTTC	CATSRVPRLETQYF
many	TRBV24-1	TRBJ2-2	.	TGTGCCACCAGCGGACCCAGGACCACGTCGAACACCGGGGAGCTGTTTTTT	CATSGPRTTSNTGELFF
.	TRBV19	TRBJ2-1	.	TGTGCCAGTAGTATAGTGGCGGGGTTGTCCTACAATGAGCAGTTCTTC	CASSIVAGLSYNEQFF
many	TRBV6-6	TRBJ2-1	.	TGTGCCAGCAGTTATAGGGACGAGCAGTTCTTC	CASSYRDEQFF
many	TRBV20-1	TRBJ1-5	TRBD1	TGCAGTGCTAGCCCCCACGCGGGACAGGGATTATATAGCAATCAGCCCCAGCATTTT	CSASPHAGQGLYSNQPQHF
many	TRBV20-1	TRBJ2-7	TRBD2	TGCAGTGCTAGAAATAGCGGGAGTATTTACGAGCAGTACTTC	CSARNSGSIYEQYF
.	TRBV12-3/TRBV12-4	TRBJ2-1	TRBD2	TGTGCCAGCAGCACTAGCGGGGGGAACAATGAGCAGTTCTTC	CASSTSGGNNEQFF
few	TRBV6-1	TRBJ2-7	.	TGTGCCAGCAGTGAAATTGAGGGAGGAGCCTACGAGCAGTACTTC	CASSEIEGGAYEQYF
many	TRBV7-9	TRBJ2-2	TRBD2	TGTGCCAGCAGCTTCGGCCGGGGGGGCGTGAACACCGGGGAGCTGTTTTTT	CASSFGRGGVNTGELFF
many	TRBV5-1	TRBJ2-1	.	TGCGCCAGCAGCTTGGCTGCGTTTGTAGATGAGCAGTTCTTC	CASSLAAFVDEQFF
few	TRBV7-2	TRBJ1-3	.	TGTGCCAGCAGCTTATACGGGCTTGCATTCTCTGGAAACACCATATATTTT	CASSLYGLAFSGNTIYF
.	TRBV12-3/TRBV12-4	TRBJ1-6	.	TGTGCCAGCAGTTTAGTACACCCTCGGGATAATTCACCCCTCCACTTT	CASSLVHPRDNSPLHF
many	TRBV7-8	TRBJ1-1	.	TGTGCCAGCAGCTTAGCCGGGCCCGAGGGCACTGAAGCTTTCTTT	CASSLAGPEGTEAFF
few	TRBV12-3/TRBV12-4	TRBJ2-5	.	TGTGCCAGCAGTCTGCGGACCCCGGGGCAAGAGACCCAGTACTTC	CASSLRTPGQETQYF
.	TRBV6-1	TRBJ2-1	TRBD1	TGTGCCAGCAGTGAAGGGACAGGGGGAAACATAAATGAGCAGTTCTTC	CASSEGTGGNINEQFF
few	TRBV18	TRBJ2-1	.	TGTGCCAGCTCATCTAGCACGGCGTACAATGAGCAGTTCTTC	CASSSSTAYNEQFF
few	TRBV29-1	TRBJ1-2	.	TGCAGCGTTGATAAGGGATACCGCTATGGCTACACCTTC	CSVDKGYRYGYTF
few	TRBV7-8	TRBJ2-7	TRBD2	TGTGCCAGCAGCTTACCCGGGGGACTAGCCTACGAGCAGTACTTC	CASSLPGGLAYEQYF
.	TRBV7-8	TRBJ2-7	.	TGTGCCAGCAGCTTAGCCGGCGGGTTCTCCTACGAGCAGTACTTC	CASSLAGGFSYEQYF
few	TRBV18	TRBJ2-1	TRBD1	TGTGCCAGCTCACCGGGCGGGACAGGGGGCGCCGGGCATGAGCAGTTCTTC	CASSPGGTGGAGHEQFF
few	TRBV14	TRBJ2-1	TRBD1	TGTGCCAGCAGCCCCAACAGGGGGAAGAATTACAATGAGCAGTTCTTC	CASSPNRGKNYNEQFF
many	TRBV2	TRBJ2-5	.	TGTGCCAGCAGTGGGACTGAAGAGACCCAGTACTTC	CASSGTEETQYF
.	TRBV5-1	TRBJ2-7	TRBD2	TGCGCCAGCAGCTTGGGTAGCGGGAGGGCCTACGAGCAGTACTTC	CASSLGSGRAYEQYF
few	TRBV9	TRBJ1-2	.	TGTGCCAGCACGGAGGTCCTCGGGGGCTACACCTTC	CASTEVLGGYTF
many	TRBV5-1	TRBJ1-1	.	TGCGCCAGCAGCTTGGAGACTTCCTTGAACACTGAAGCTTTCTTT	CASSLETSLNTEAFF
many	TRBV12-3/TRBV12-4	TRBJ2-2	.	TGTGCCAGCAGTTTATACACCTCGAACACCGGGGAGCTGTTTTTT	CASSLYTSNTGELFF
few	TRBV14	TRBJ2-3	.	TGTGCCAGCAGCCGGCCACGGGAAACTAGCACAGATACGCAGTATTTT	CASSRPRETSTDTQYF
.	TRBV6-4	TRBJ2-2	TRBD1	TGTGCCAGCAGTGAACCCGGGACAGGGGGCACCGGGGAGCTGTTTTTT	CASSEPGTGGTGELFF
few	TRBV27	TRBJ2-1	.	TGTGCCAGCACCCAAAGCGCCGGCAATGAGCAGTTCTTC	CASTQSAGNEQFF
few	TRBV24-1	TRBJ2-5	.	TGTGCCACCGGACAAGGGCGAGAGACCCAGTACTTC	CATGQGRETQYF
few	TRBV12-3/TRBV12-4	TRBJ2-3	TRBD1	TGTGCCAGCAGCGGGACAGGGGTGGATACGCAGTATTTT	CASSGTGVDTQYF
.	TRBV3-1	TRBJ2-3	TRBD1	TGTGCCAGCAGCCCCCGACAGGGGGGCACAGATACGCAGTATTTT	CASSPRQGGTDTQYF
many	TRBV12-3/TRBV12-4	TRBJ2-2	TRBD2	TGTGCCAGCAGCCCACGACTAGCGGGAGTGTCAATCACCGGGGAGCTGTTTTTT	CASSPRLAGVSITGELFF
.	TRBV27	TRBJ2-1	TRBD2	TGTGCCAGCAAGGGGGGGGGGACTAGCCTCAATGAGCAGTTCTTC	CASKGGGTSLNEQFF